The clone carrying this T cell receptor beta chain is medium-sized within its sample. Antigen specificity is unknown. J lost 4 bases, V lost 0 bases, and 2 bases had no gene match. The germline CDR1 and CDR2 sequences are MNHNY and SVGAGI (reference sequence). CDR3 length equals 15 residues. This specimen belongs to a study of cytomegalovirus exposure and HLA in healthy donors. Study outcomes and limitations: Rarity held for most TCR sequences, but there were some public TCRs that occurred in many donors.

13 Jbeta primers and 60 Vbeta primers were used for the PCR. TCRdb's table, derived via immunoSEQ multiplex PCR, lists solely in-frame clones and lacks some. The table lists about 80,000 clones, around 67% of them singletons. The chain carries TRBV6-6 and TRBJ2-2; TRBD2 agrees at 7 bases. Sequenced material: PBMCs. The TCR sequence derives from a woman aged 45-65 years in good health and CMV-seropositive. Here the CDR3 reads CASSYSGEGTGELFF. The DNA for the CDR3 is TGTGCCAGCAGTTACTCAGGGGAGGGCACCGGGGAGCTGTTTTTT.